The T cell receptor beta chain under discussion was sequenced for a study of blood T cells in healthy people across ages. It was with a sample-barcoded 5' primer and a J-beta primer mix that a second PCR of roughly 6 to 12 cycles was run. TCRdb independently ran MiXCR on the 5' RACE reads; one entry per CDR3 protein. The sample lists roughly 1.5 million distinct CDR3 sequences; approximately 42% were seen once. This clonotype has a handful of counts. The germline V gene has CDR1 SQVTM and CDR2 ANQGSEA. V lost 5 bases and J lost 2, with 11 bases in between. The CDR3 sequence is 13 residues long. Sequencing input: blood. This clonotype was sampled from a woman between 18 and 30 years old in good health. V usage is TRBV29-1 and J usage is TRBJ2-3; D remains ambiguous. CDR3 sequence (DNA): TGCAGCGTTAGGCCCCCCCACACAGATACGCAGTATTTT. It translates to CSVRPPHTDTQYF.